The rows below give T cell receptor beta chains drawn from one sample of a study of blood T cells in healthy people across ages. In TCRdb, the 5' RACE reads were re-called with MiXCR into one record per CDR3 protein. The sample lists some 550,000 distinct CDR3 sequences; less than 60% were seen once. The sequenced sample consisted of blood. The receptors derive from an older man in good health. The CDR3 runs from the conserved cysteine through the conserved F or W. D genes are given only for firm matches. Clone size is not always given. Where it is, it says once, few, many or a class for expanded clones.

>NA|TRBJ2-5|TRBV4-1|once
TGCGCCAGCAGCCGAGATGGCCCCGGCAGAGACCAAGAGACCCAGTACTTC
CASSRDGPGRDQETQYF
>TRBD1|TRBJ1-1|TRBV6-6|many
TGTGCCAGCAGTTACTCCGAGACAGGGGCCCGGGCTTTCTTT
CASSYSETGARAFF
>TRBD1|TRBJ2-1|TRBV11-2|few
TGTGCCAGCAGCTCAATCACAGGGGATTACAATGAGCAGTTCTTC
CASSSITGDYNEQFF
>NA|TRBJ2-7|TRBV7-2|NA
TGTGCCAGCAGCTTAGCACTGTGGTCAGCTTCCGACGAGCAGTACTTC
CASSLALWSASDEQYF
>TRBD2|TRBJ2-7|TRBV7-2|NA
TGTGCCAGCAGCTTTGGGGCGGCGACTAGCGGGAGCTACGAGCAGTACTTC
CASSFGAATSGSYEQYF
>TRBD2|TRBJ2-1|TRBV6-5|few
TGTGCCAGCAGTTTGAGCGGGGGGATGTACAATGAGCAGTTCTTC
CASSLSGGMYNEQFF
>TRBD1|TRBJ1-2|TRBV6-5|NA
TGTGCCAGCAGGGCATCCGGACAGGGGGCAGCCTATGGCTACACCTTC
CASRASGQGAAYGYTF
>NA|TRBJ2-7|TRBV20-1|few
TGCAGTGCTAGAGACAGGGGCCAGTGGCAGTACTTC
CSARDRGQWQYF
>NA|TRBJ2-1|TRBV9|NA
TGTGCCAGCAGCGTAGAGGGCCAGTACAATGAGCAGTTCTTC
CASSVEGQYNEQFF
>TRBD1|TRBJ2-7|TRBV4-1|NA
TGCGCCAGCAGCCAAGCCACAGGGGGCAGGTCCTACGAGCAGTACTTC
CASSQATGGRSYEQYF
>NA|TRBJ2-1|TRBV29-1|once
TGCAGCGTTGAAGGTGGTTATGGGCGAATTTACAATGAGCAGTTCTTC
CSVEGGYGRIYNEQFF
>NA|TRBJ2-1|TRBV11-2|few
TGTGCCAGCAGCTTCTGGGGTATTGGGCACCGCGTGTCGGAGCAGTTCTTC
CASSFWGIGHRVSEQFF
>TRBD2|TRBJ2-7|TRBV7-2|few
TGTGCCAGCAGCTTAGGCGGGAGCGGTTACGAGCAGTACTTC
CASSLGGSGYEQYF
>NA|TRBJ1-2|TRBV7-2|few
TGTGCCAGCAGCGCCCGACCGAGAGCTAACTATGGCTACACCTTC
CASSARPRANYGYTF
>NA|TRBJ1-4|TRBV5-8|NA
TGTGCCAGCAGACTGCGGCAGGGAGGCAGGTTGGCTAATGAAAAACTGTTTTTT
CASRLRQGGRLANEKLFF
>TRBD2|TRBJ2-1|TRBV4-2|NA
TGTGCCAGCAGCCAGCAATTAGCGGGAGGGCCGGGGAATGAGCAGTTCTTC
CASSQQLAGGPGNEQFF
>NA|TRBJ2-1|TRBV14|NA
TGTGCCAGCAGCCGACAAAACAGAAATGAGCAGTTCTTC
CASSRQNRNEQFF
>TRBD1|TRBJ2-7|TRBV20-1|NA
TGCAGTGCTAGCAGGTGGGGGACAGGAAAGCAGAAGGTCTACGAGCAGTACTTC
CSASRWGTGKQKVYEQYF
>NA|TRBJ1-1|TRBV12-3/TRBV12-4|NA
TGTGCCAGCAGTGCCAGGGTGGGGAACACTGAAGCTTTCTTT
CASSARVGNTEAFF
>NA|TRBJ2-1|TRBV28|NA
TGTGCCAGCAGCCCTACTATGGGCAGGGTGGGGGATGAGCAGTTCTTC
CASSPTMGRVGDEQFF
>NA|TRBJ2-1|TRBV12-5|NA
TGTGCTAGTGGTTCGGGCCCAGGGAGGAATGAGCAGTTCTTC
CASGSGPGRNEQFF
>NA|TRBJ2-1|TRBV7-2|few
TGTGCCAGCAGCTTAGTTGGCAGGGGGGGGCATGAGCAGTTCTTC
CASSLVGRGGHEQFF
>TRBD2|TRBJ2-5|TRBV12-3/TRBV12-4|NA
TGTGCCAGCAGCACGGGACTAGCGGCAGAGGGTGAGCAGTACTTC
CASSTGLAAEGEQYF